One sample yielded the 21 T cell receptor beta chains listed below, sequenced in a study of spatial heterogeneity in lung cancer. Regarding time point: sample taken at primary tumor resection. Whole RNA, which was extracted from tumor, nontumor lung tissue or frozen PBMC, was sequenced without any cell sorting. TCRdb reanalysed the 5' RACE reads using MiXCR and keeps one entry per CDR3 protein. The sample has some 11,000 distinct CDR3 sequences, about 9.2% seen once. Material: PBMCs, obtained at surgery. These TCRs come from a male donor with early-stage non-small cell lung cancer.

This clonotype was counted a few times. This chain connects TRBV6-2 or TRBV6-3 to TRBJ2-5; D ambiguous. Trimming shortened V by 5 bases and J by 2 bases, and 6 bases separated the two germline ends. Germline loops: CDR1 MNHEY, CDR2 SVGEGT. The CDR3 has 12 amino acids. In nucleotides, the CDR3 is TGTGCCAGCAGTCGGCCTCAAGAGACCCAGTACTTC. As protein: CASSRPQETQYF.

This clonotype occurred many times. The chain carries TRBV12-3 or TRBV12-4 and TRBJ2-1, with no clear D. The ends were cut back, 1 base at V and 8 bases at J, with 3 bases in the middle. The CDR3 totals 11 residues. The CDR3 DNA reads TGTGCCAGCAGTTTAGTAGATGAGCAGTTCTTC. This codes for CASSLVDEQFF.

This clonotype was found many times. This chain links TRBV10-1 with TRBJ2-1; TRBD2 matches 12 bases. CDR3 size: 16 residues. CDR1 is WNHNN, CDR2 SYGVQD, per germline (reference sequence). The trim removed 0 bases at V and 7 bases at J, leaving 4 bases unmatched. CDR3 in DNA: TGCGCCAGCAGTGAGTCCCGGCTAGCGGGGGGGAATGAGCAGTTCTTC. Residues: CASSESRLAGGNEQFF.

This chain connects TRBV4-2 to TRBJ2-5; D is unresolved. With 2 bases removed from V and 5 bases from J, the gap between germline ends came to 3 bases. The CDR3 consists of 11 residues. CDR1 and CDR2 from the germline V gene are LGHNA and YNFKEQ. DNA for the CDR3: TGTGCCAGCAGCCAACGGGAGACCCAGTACTTC. This codes for CASSQRETQYF.

Sample share makes this clonotype medium-sized. The chain employs TRBV7-3 and TRBJ2-7; 8 nucleotides match TRBD1. Per the germline V gene, CDR1 is SGHTA and CDR2 is FQGTGA. Trimming removed 6 bases from V and 7 bases from J; junction bases left unmatched: 8. The CDR3 runs 13 residues. Here the CDR3 reads CASSFQGASEQYF. DNA for the CDR3: TGTGCCAGCAGTTTTCAGGGGGCGAGTGAGCAGTACTTC.

This clonotype was recorded many times. The chain uses TRBV29-1 and TRBJ1-2; TRBD1 aligns across 7 bases. J gave up 4 bases and V 5 bases, and 4 bases lay outside the gene matches. Germline-derived CDR1 and CDR2 are SQVTM and ANQGSEA. The CDR3 spans 12 residues. This chain's CDR3 is CSVQGDGYGYTF. The DNA of the CDR3 is TGCAGCGTTCAGGGGGACGGCTATGGCTACACCTTC.

This clonotype qualifies as medium-sized. The chain has TRBV29-1 and TRBJ2-7, with 11 bases that match TRBD1. Germline values: CDR1 SQVTM, CDR2 ANQGSEA. This CDR3 region has 13 residues. V was pared by 5 bases and J by 5 bases, with 5 bases of the junction left unmatched. In DNA form, the CDR3 reads TGCAGCGTTTGGACAGGGGGCTTCCACGAGCAGTACTTC. Residues: CSVWTGGFHEQYF.

By share of the sample, this clonotype is medium-sized. The chain combines TRBV29-1 with TRBJ2-1, with 15 nucleotides matching TRBD2. This CDR3 spans 17 amino acids. Germline V gives CDR1 SQVTM, CDR2 ANQGSEA. The V gene end was trimmed by 3 bases and the J gene end by 0 bases; junction bases not matched to a gene: 3. This CDR3 reads CSVDGTSGGSSYNEQFF. The CDR3 region has the DNA TGCAGCGTTGATGGGACTAGCGGGGGGAGCTCCTACAATGAGCAGTTCTTC.

This clonotype was picked up many times. The V call is TRBV10-3, the J call TRBJ2-7, with 10 bases identical to TRBD2. This CDR3 spans 15 amino acids. V shed 0 bases and J 5 bases; nucleotides not matched to a gene: 4. The germline V gene has CDR1 ENHRY and CDR2 SYGVKD. CDR3 sequence: CAISESAGGRNEQYF. DNA of the CDR3: TGTGCCATCAGTGAGTCAGCGGGAGGGAGGAACGAGCAGTACTTC.

This clonotype has ten or more counts. This chain uses TRBV7-9 with TRBJ2-4; D unclear. In germline, CDR1 is SEHNR, CDR2 FQNEAQ (reference sequence). The CDR3 covers 16 residues. With 4 bases removed from V and 2 bases from J, the gap between germline ends came to 15 bases. The CDR3 region is CASSYKAIPPKNIQYF. The CDR3 bases are TGTGCCAGCAGCTACAAGGCAATCCCGCCCAAAAACATTCAGTACTTC.

There are many counts of this clonotype. The V call is TRBV4-3, the J call TRBJ2-2, with 7 bases lining up with TRBD1. The CDR3 runs 18 residues. CDR1 and CDR2 (germline): LGHNA, YSLEER. The trim removed 2 bases at V and 0 bases at J, leaving 9 bases unmatched. CDR3 in DNA: TGCGCCAGCAGCCAATCCCGACAGGGTAGTGCGAACACCGGGGAGCTGTTTTTT. Its translation: CASSQSRQGSANTGELFF.

This clonotype was recorded at least ten times. CDR3 in DNA: TGTGCCAGTAGTATCCAACCGGCGACAGGGGCCCGTAGGGAAAAACTGTTTTTT. It codes for CASSIQPATGARREKLFF. This sequence joins TRBV19 and TRBJ1-4; TRBD1 matches 8 bases. This CDR3 contains 18 residues. Trimming cost V 3 bases and J 8 bases; bases outside gene matches: 17. From germline, CDR1 is LNHDA and CDR2 SQIVND (reference sequence).

This clonotype was seen many times. This sequence joins TRBV13 and TRBJ2-1; 14 bases match TRBD2. J gave up 12 bases and V 5 bases, and 12 bases lay outside the gene matches. Germline V gene lookup returns CDR1 PRHDT and CDR2 FYEKMQ (reference sequence). CDR3 size: 16 residues. The CDR3 coding sequence is TGTGCCAGCAGCACCGGGACTAGCGGGGGTTTGTACGGGCAGTTCTTC. It codes for CASSTGTSGGLYGQFF.

This clonotype was detected many times. The chain combines TRBV4-1 with TRBJ2-7; D remains unclear. V gave up 1 base and J gave up 3 bases, with 7 bases separating them. This CDR3 region has 13 residues. Germline V CDR1 and CDR2: MGHRA, YSYEKL. The CDR3 here is CASSQAANYEQYF. CDR3 coding DNA: TGCGCCAGCAGCCAAGCGGCAAACTACGAGCAGTACTTC.

The CDR3 reads CASSPLGELFF. DNA of the CDR3: TGTGCCAGCAGCCCTCTGGGGGAGCTGTTTTTT. The chain recombines TRBV11-2 with TRBJ2-2; no definite D call. The CDR3 is 11 residues long. V was shortened by 5 bases and J by 8 bases, with 6 bases between the two germline ends. The germline V gene encodes CDR1 SGHAT and CDR2 FQNNGV.

V gene TRBV20-1 combines with J gene TRBJ1-1, with a weak D call TRBD1 (5 bases). The ends were cut back, 1 base at V and 8 bases at J, with 8 bases in the middle. Germline CDR1 is DFQATT and CDR2 is SNEGSKA (reference sequence). The CDR3 is made up of 11 amino acids. CDR3 coding DNA: TGCAGTGCTAGAGTGGGGCTGGAAGCTTTCTTT. The encoded protein is CSARVGLEAFF.

In its sample, this clonotype was seen many times. The V and J genes are TRBV5-4 and TRBJ1-4; 10 bases map to TRBD1. The ends lost 0 bases at V and 8 bases at J; junction bases unmatched: 10. CDR3 size: 17 residues. The germline V gene encodes CDR1 SGHNT and CDR2 YYREEE (reference sequence). CDR3 coding DNA: TGTGCCAGCAGCTTGGATGGGACAGGGGTTAAGAAGGAAAAACTGTTTTTT. Its translation: CASSLDGTGVKKEKLFF.

This clonotype was detected many times. The chain employs TRBV7-9 and TRBJ2-4; 10 bases are shared with TRBD1. CDR3 length equals 14 residues. Unmatched junction bases numbered 4, after V lost 4 bases and J lost 7 bases. Germline values: CDR1 SEHNR, CDR2 FQNEAQ (reference sequence). The CDR3 DNA is TGTGCCAGCAGCTCGAGGGGACAGGGGAACATTCAGTACTTC. Its translation is CASSSRGQGNIQYF.

This clonotype appeared many times. This chain connects TRBV28 to TRBJ2-3; D may be TRBD1 (6 bases). CDR3 length: 13 amino acids. CDR1 and CDR2 (germline): MDHEN, SYDVKM. V lost 6 bases and J 6 bases, leaving 13 bases between the germline ends. CDR3 in amino acids: CASSRTGSDTQYF. Written as DNA, the CDR3 is TGTGCCAGCAGCCGTACAGGGTCCGATACGCAGTATTTT.

This clonotype is termed medium-sized. The V call is TRBV25-1, the J call TRBJ1-5; 11 bases are shared with TRBD1. Trimming cost V 4 bases and J 7 bases; bases outside gene matches: 6. CDR3 length equals 15 residues. CDR1 is MGHDK, CDR2 SYGVNS, per germline. The CDR3 loop is CASSVSGQGAQPQHF. CDR3 bases: TGTGCCAGCAGTGTATCCGGACAGGGGGCACAGCCCCAGCATTTT. Together with reference TRBV25-1 and TRBJ1-5, the CDR3 gives the full variable domain: EADIYQTPRYLVIGTGKKITLECSQTMGHDKMYWYQQDPGMELHLIHYSYGVNSTEKGDLSSESTVSRIRTEHFPLTLESARPSHTSQYLCASSVSGQGAQPQHFGDGTRLSIL.

This clonotype qualifies as medium-sized (0.01 to 0.1%). The chain recombines TRBV11-2 with TRBJ1-5; 8 nucleotides agree with TRBD1. CDR1 is SGHAT, CDR2 FQNNGV, per germline. The junction had 9 bases not matched to a gene; V was cut back by 4 bases and J by 7 bases. This CDR3 is 15 amino acids long. The chain's CDR3 is CASSSGQGTAQPQHF. The CDR3 nucleotides are TGTGCCAGCAGCTCCGGACAGGGAACTGCACAGCCCCAGCATTTT. The full variable domain, rest sourced from reference TRBV11-2 and TRBJ1-5, is EAGVAQSPRYKIIEKRQSVAFWCNPISGHATLYWYQQILGQGPKLLIQFQNNGVVDDSQLPKDRFSAERLKGVDSTLKIQPAKLEDSAVYLCASSSGQGTAQPQHFGDGTRLSIL.